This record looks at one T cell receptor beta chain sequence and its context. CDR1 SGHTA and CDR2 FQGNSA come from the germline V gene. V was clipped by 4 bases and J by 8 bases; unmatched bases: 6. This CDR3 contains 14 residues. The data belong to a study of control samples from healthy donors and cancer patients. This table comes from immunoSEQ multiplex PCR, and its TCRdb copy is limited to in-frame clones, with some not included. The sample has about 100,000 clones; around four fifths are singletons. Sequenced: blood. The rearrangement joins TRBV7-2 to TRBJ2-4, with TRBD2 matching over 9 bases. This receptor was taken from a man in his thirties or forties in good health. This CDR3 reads CASSSGLARYIQYF. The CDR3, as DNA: TGTGCCAGCAGCTCCGGACTAGCGCGATACATTCAGTACTTC.